This TCR beta chain derives from a study of PD-1 blockade in classical Hodgkin lymphoma. CDR1 SGHRS and CDR2 YFSETQ come from the germline V gene. The V and J ends lost 0 bases and 0 bases respectively, with 2 bases between them. This CDR3 is built from 13 residues. In the case of this clone: Within the sample, other DNA sequences also encode this same CDR3.

Regarding time point: cycle 4 day 1 (C4D1), after 6 weeks of nivolumab. Every patient had relapsed following autologous stem cell transplantation, and cohorts differed in brentuximab vedotin exposure. Isolation of CD4+ T cells from thawed PBMCs was performed by magnetic negative selection. TCRdb's table, derived via immunoSEQ multiplex PCR, lists solely in-frame clones and lacks some. The sample contains tens of thousands of clones, roughly 80% of which appear only once. Source: CD4+ T cells from blood, taken before the fourth cycle of nivolumab. The chain carries TRBV5-1 and TRBJ2-3; D is unclear. This TCR derives from a human donor with classical Hodgkin lymphoma. The CDR3 DNA sequence: TGCGCCAGCAGCTTGGATAGCACAGATACGCAGTATTTT. Translated: CASSLDSTDTQYF.